The clone carrying this TCR beta chain was recorded once. Reverse transcription of roughly 0.5 to 1 ug RNA was carried out with random hexamers. TCRdb used MiXCR to reprocess the immunoSEQ multiplex PCR reads, holding one entry per CDR3 protein. The data show some 250,000 distinct CDR3 sequences, 90% to 96% seen once. V was clipped by 4 bases and J by 0 bases; unmatched bases: 8. Germline CDR1 is MGHRA and CDR2 is YSYEKL. This CDR3 has 16 amino acids. The sample originates from a study of CD8 T cells in Susac syndrome. V gene TRBV4-1 combines with J gene TRBJ2-7; 8 positions agree with TRBD1. The receptor comes from a human donor with Susac syndrome. The sample comprised CD4+ T cells from PBMCs. In DNA form, the CDR3 reads TGCGCCAGCAGCCGGACAGGGAAGGGGCTCTCCTACGAGCAGTACTTC. Its translation is CASSRTGKGLSYEQYF.